These 21 T cell receptor beta chains came from one sample sequenced in a study of blood T cell repertoires in COVID-19. Some clones are missing from TCRdb's copy, which holds only in-frame ones; the method was immunoSEQ multiplex PCR. The repertoire holds approximately 160,000 clones, around nine tenths seen once, with under 0.65% in the top ten. Source material: peripheral blood. Receptors were obtained from a man aged 55 to 70 with COVID-19, enrolled during active disease.

Only a few counts were recorded for this clone. The V and J genes are TRBV7-3 and TRBJ2-1; 7 bases match TRBD2. Germline V gives CDR1 SGHTA, CDR2 FQGTGA. The V segment lost 3 bases and the J segment 2 bases; nucleotides outside the gene matches: 4. The CDR3 covers 15 residues. CDR3 amino acids: CASSLGGGPYNEQFF. The DNA for the CDR3 is TGTGCCAGCAGCTTGGGCGGGGGACCCTACAATGAGCAGTTCTTC.

The chain uses TRBV9 and TRBJ1-4; 7 bases align to TRBD1. V was clipped by 0 bases and J by 6 bases; unmatched bases: 5. Germline V CDR1 and CDR2: SGDLS, YYNGEE. The CDR3 contains 15 residues. CDR3 residues: CASSVETGWDEKLFF. The CDR3, as DNA: TGTGCCAGCAGCGTAGAGACAGGGTGGGATGAAAAACTGTTTTTT.

The rearrangement joins TRBV1 to TRBJ2-5; TRBD2 is taken as the D call from the table, unchecked against the DNA. TRBV1 is classified as a pseudogene. The CDR3 extends over 17 amino acids. As DNA, the CDR3 is TGCACCAGCAGCCGAGGAGTAGTTACAAGGCGACTAAAGGCCCAGTACTTC. Protein product: CTSSRGVVTRRLKAQYF.

This clone was recorded once. This sequence joins TRBV2 and TRBJ1-2, with 9 bases fitting TRBD1. V lost 7 bases to trimming and J lost 5 bases; unmatched junction nucleotides: 11. In germline, CDR1 is SNHLY, CDR2 FYNNEI. The CDR3 extends over 15 amino acids. The CDR3 here is CASTDHIDRGYGYTF. The CDR3, as DNA: TGTGCCAGCACTGACCATATCGACAGGGGGTATGGCTACACCTTC.

The chain joins TRBV23-1 to TRBJ2-3; 11 bases agree with TRBD2. TRBV23-1 is filed as an ORF, its function uncertain. Trimming cost V 0 bases and J 0 bases; bases outside gene matches: 2. The length of the CDR3 is 17 residues. The CDR3 DNA follows: TGCGCCAGCAGTCAATCCCGGACTAGCGGGAGCACAGATACGCAGTATTTT. This gives the protein CASSQSRTSGSTDTQYF.

This clone was found a few times. As DNA, the CDR3 is TGTGCCAGCAGCCTAAAGACCGGGACAGGGGCCCTTATGGGTAGCAATCAGCCCCAGCATTTT. This gives the protein CASSLKTGTGALMGSNQPQHF. The gene calls are TRBV3-1 (or the pseudogene TRBV3-2) and TRBJ1-5; 10 bases align to TRBD1. J lost 0 bases, V lost 4 bases, and 18 bases had no gene match. The germline V gene has CDR1 LGHDT and CDR2 YNNKEL (reference sequence). The CDR3 spans 21 residues.

This chain uses TRBV28 with TRBJ1-1; 7 bases agree with TRBD1. The V gene end was trimmed by 6 bases and the J gene end by 1 base; junction bases not matched to a gene: 8. The germline gives CDR1 MDHEN, CDR2 SYDVKM. The CDR3 extends over 15 amino acids. The CDR3 spells CASRTSGTANTEAFF. CDR3 nucleotide sequence: TGTGCCAGCAGAACATCCGGGACAGCGAACACTGAAGCTTTCTTT.

CDR3 DNA sequence: TGTGCCAGCAGTTACGGGGGAACAGGGGGTAATAATGAGCAGTTCTTC. It encodes CASSYGGTGGNNEQFF. The V gene is TRBV6-6, the J gene TRBJ2-1; 8 positions agree with TRBD1. The junction had 10 bases not matched to a gene; V was cut back by 2 bases and J by 7 bases. Germline lookup yields CDR1 MNHNY and CDR2 SVGAGI (reference sequence). The CDR3 loop spans 16 amino acids.

V gene TRBV19 combines with J gene TRBJ2-7, with TRBD1 matching over 8 bases. Germline-derived CDR1 and CDR2 are LNHDA and SQIVND (reference sequence). The CDR3 loop spans 14 amino acids. Trimming took 6 bases from V and 7 from J; bases not matched to a gene: 11. The CDR3 nucleotides are TGTGCCAGTAGCAGGACAGGGCAAAGGAGGGAGCAGTACTTC. Protein: CASSRTGQRREQYF.

V gene TRBV11-2 combines with J gene TRBJ1-3, with D possibly matching TRBD1 (6 bases). CDR1 and CDR2 from the germline V gene are SGHAT and FQNNGV. V was pared by 6 bases and J by 0 bases, with 12 bases between. This CDR3 is 15 amino acids long. The CDR3 nucleotides are TGTGCCAGCAGTTACAGGGTCAGCTCTGGAAACACCATATATTTT. Its translation: CASSYRVSSGNTIYF. The full variable domain, its missing parts supplied by reference TRBV11-2 and TRBJ1-3, is EAGVAQSPRYKIIEKRQSVAFWCNPISGHATLYWYQQILGQGPKLLIQFQNNGVVDDSQLPKDRFSAERLKGVDSTLKIQPAKLEDSAVYLCASSYRVSSGNTIYFGEGSWLTVV.

The V gene is TRBV18, the J gene TRBJ1-2; TRBD1 aligns across 9 bases. J was trimmed by 3 bases and V by 5 bases; bases with no gene match: 19. Germline values: CDR1 KGHSH, CDR2 LQKENI. This CDR3 has 19 amino acids. The CDR3 loop is CASSLWDRAISAVDYGYTF. The CDR3 DNA follows: TGTGCCAGCTCATTGTGGGACAGGGCTATCAGCGCGGTCGACTATGGCTACACCTTC.

In this sample, this clone turned up once. The V and J genes are TRBV5-3 and TRBJ2-1; 11 nucleotides agree with TRBD1. TRBV5-3 is labeled an ORF, and its function is uncertain. V shed 4 bases, J shed 7 bases, and the junction held 13 bases outside the gene matches. CDR3 length: 17 residues. CDR3 sequence reads: CARSPKRTGGLGNEQFF. The DNA for the CDR3 is TGTGCCAGAAGCCCGAAGCGGACAGGGGGCCTGGGGAATGAGCAGTTCTTC.

This clone appeared once. The chain joins TRBV2 to TRBJ1-2; 8 positions agree with TRBD1. J gave up 4 bases and V 7 bases, and 8 bases lay outside the gene matches. From germline, CDR1 is SNHLY and CDR2 FYNNEI. The length of the CDR3 is 14 residues. The DNA for the CDR3 is TGTGCCAGCATTCTACAGGGGGTCGGCTATGGCTACACCTTC. It encodes CASILQGVGYGYTF.

This chain uses TRBV24-1 with TRBJ2-7; TRBD2 might be the D (6 bases). V was shortened by 9 bases and J by 5 bases, with 19 bases between the two germline ends. This CDR3 has 14 amino acids. CDR1 is KGHDR and CDR2 is SFDVKD in the germline V gene. For the CDR3, the DNA is TGTGCCACCGGAGACGGACGGGGCGGGGACGAGCAGTACTTC. Protein product: CATGDGRGGDEQYF.

The genes are TRBV7-9 and TRBJ1-1; D gene uncertain. Germline CDR1 is SEHNR and CDR2 is FQNEAQ (reference sequence). This CDR3 contains 9 residues. Trimming stripped 7 bases from V and 7 bases from J, with 4 bases between. The chain's CDR3 is CASIGEAFF. The CDR3 nucleotides are TGTGCCAGCATCGGTGAAGCTTTCTTT.

This chain connects TRBV5-1 to TRBJ1-5; D remains unclear. Germline V lookup: CDR1 SGHRS, CDR2 YFSETQ. The CDR3 loop spans 15 amino acids. V dropped 7 bases and J dropped 0 bases, with 14 bases sitting between them. The CDR3 region has the DNA TGCGCCAGCTCGCGAGGAGACTATAGCAATCAGCCCCAGCATTTT. The encoded protein is CASSRGDYSNQPQHF.

The chain recombines TRBV7-9 with TRBJ1-3, with D possibly matching TRBD1 (5 bases). V was clipped by 5 bases and J by 0 bases, with 17 bases between them. Germline lookup yields CDR1 SEHNR and CDR2 FQNEAQ (reference sequence). The CDR3 runs to 17 residues. The CDR3 bases are TGTGCCAGCAGCCTGACCCGCAGGGAATACTCTGGAAACACCATATATTTT. Amino acid sequence: CASSLTRREYSGNTIYF.

V gene TRBV5-6 combines with J gene TRBJ2-3, with D perhaps matching TRBD2 (5 bases). Trimming cost V 1 base and J 0 bases, with 12 bases left between them. CDR3 size: 16 residues. Germline V lookup: CDR1 SGHDT, CDR2 YYEEEE. The CDR3 loop is CASSLLGGPSTDTQYF. The CDR3 bases are TGTGCCAGCAGCTTGTTAGGCGGGCCTAGCACAGATACGCAGTATTTT.

As concerns this clone: Other DNA sequences in the sample encode the same CDR3. The V gene is TRBV5-4, the J gene TRBJ2-7, with D maybe TRBD1 (6 bases). V gave up 0 bases and J gave up 4 bases, with 8 bases separating them. Germline-derived CDR1 and CDR2 are SGHNT and YYREEE (reference sequence). CDR3 size: 13 residues. The CDR3 DNA sequence: TGTGCCAGCAGCTTGGGGGGGCCTTACGAGCAGTACTTC. Translated, it gives CASSLGGPYEQYF.

The rearrangement links TRBV21-1 to TRBJ2-7; the D call TRBD1 from the table was never checked on the DNA. TRBV21-1 is given as a pseudogene. There are 15 residues in the CDR3. The CDR3 spells CASSNQGAGPYEQYF. CDR3 DNA: TGTGCCAGCAGCAACCAGGGGGCCGGTCCCTACGAGCAGTACTTC.

CDR3 nucleotide sequence: TGTGCCAGCTCACCGGGACAGTCTGGAAACACCATATATTTT. Its translation is CASSPGQSGNTIYF. V gene TRBV18 combines with J gene TRBJ1-3, with 7 bases identical to TRBD1. V lost 3 bases, J lost 1 base, and 0 bases stayed unmatched. The germline V gene encodes CDR1 KGHSH and CDR2 LQKENI. CDR3 length: 14 amino acids.